The following is a T cell receptor beta chain sequence with its context. The table came from immunoSEQ multiplex PCR; TCRdb's copy has only in-frame clones and leaves some out. The sample lists more than 300,000 clones; 89% were seen once. This record comes from a study of blood T cell repertoires in COVID-19. Germline lookup yields CDR1 SNHLY and CDR2 FYNNEI. Trimming shortened V by 9 bases and J by 4 bases, and 9 bases separated the two germline ends. This CDR3 contains 11 residues. The sample was peripheral blood. This chain uses TRBV2 with TRBJ1-2; D is perhaps TRBD1 (6 bases). The TCR originated in a young man who had recovered from COVID-19. CDR3 DNA sequence: TGTGCCAGAAGGACAGTCTATGGCTACACCTTC. It yields the protein CARRTVYGYTF.